One sample yielded the 22 T cell receptor beta chains listed below, sequenced in a study of T cell responses to AZD1222 COVID-19 vaccine. Repertoires were generated with immunoSEQ multiplex PCR, while TCRdb's copy carries only in-frame clones and drops some. The table has roughly 120,000 clones, roughly 89% seen once. The sample was peripheral blood, taken on day 0 of AZD1222 vaccination. The receptors stem from an adult in good health.

This chain connects TRBV7-9 to TRBJ1-3; D gene unclear. Germline CDR1 SEHNR, CDR2 FQNEAQ (reference sequence). The CDR3 loop spans 16 amino acids. Trimming shortened V by 1 base and J by 5 bases, and 15 bases separated the two germline ends. As DNA, the CDR3 is TGTGCCAGCAGCTTAGGGGTCGCGGGAAGGAGAAACACCATATATTTT. Amino acids: CASSLGVAGRRNTIYF.

The chain is built from TRBV30 and TRBJ2-1; 7 bases map to TRBD2. The CDR3 has 14 amino acids. The V gene end was trimmed by 0 bases and the J gene end by 8 bases; junction bases not matched to a gene: 7. Germline CDR1 reads GTSNPN; CDR2 reads SVGIG (reference sequence). The CDR3 region has the DNA TGTGCCTGGAGTGTAGGCGGGAGCGCCGATGAGCAGTTCTTC. This gives the protein CAWSVGGSADEQFF.

The rearrangement joins TRBV11-2 to TRBJ2-5, with D possibly matching TRBD2 (5 bases). CDR3 size: 14 residues. The germline CDR1 and CDR2 sequences are SGHAT and FQNNGV. The V end was cut by 5 bases, the J end by 2 bases, with 12 bases between. CDR3 amino acids: CASSRDGVQETQYF. In DNA form, the CDR3 reads TGTGCCAGCAGCAGAGACGGGGTTCAAGAGACCCAGTACTTC. The variable domain in full, with the rest retrieved from reference TRBV11-2 and TRBJ2-5, is EAGVAQSPRYKIIEKRQSVAFWCNPISGHATLYWYQQILGQGPKLLIQFQNNGVVDDSQLPKDRFSAERLKGVDSTLKIQPAKLEDSAVYLCASSRDGVQETQYFGPGTRLLVL.

The chain is built from TRBV7-6 and TRBJ2-5; tentatively, D is TRBD1 (6 bases). V was pared by 3 bases and J by 2 bases, with 16 bases between. The CDR3 length is 16 residues. The germline V gene encodes CDR1 SGHVS and CDR2 FNYEAQ. This CDR3 reads CASSFPDADSQETQYF. The DNA of the CDR3 is TGTGCCAGCAGCTTCCCCGACGCGGACAGTCAAGAGACCCAGTACTTC.

The chain carries TRBV2 and TRBJ2-2; TRBD2 aligns across 7 bases. J lost 5 bases, V lost 8 bases, and 11 bases had no gene match. The length of the CDR3 is 15 residues. The germline CDR1 and CDR2 sequences are SNHLY and FYNNEI. CDR3 amino acids: CASSRALATTGELFF. Here the CDR3 DNA reads TGTGCCAGCTCCCGTGCACTAGCGACGACCGGGGAGCTGTTTTTT.

This clone occurred a few times. The chain employs TRBV10-3 and TRBJ1-3, with a tentative D call TRBD1 (5 bases). CDR1 is ENHRY, CDR2 SYGVKD, per germline. The V end was cut by 6 bases, the J end by 3 bases, with 15 bases between. CDR3 size: 15 residues. The CDR3 loop reads CAIRPTPQGGNTIYF. The CDR3 coding sequence is TGTGCCATCAGACCCACACCGCAGGGTGGAAACACCATATATTTT.

V usage is TRBV30 and J usage is TRBJ1-5; TRBD1 is a possible D gene (6 bases). Germline V lookup: CDR1 GTSNPN, CDR2 SVGIG (reference sequence). This CDR3 spans 13 amino acids. The V gene lost 2 bases and the J gene lost 8 bases, with 13 bases spanning the gap. CDR3 amino acids: CAWSTGRLKPQHF. The CDR3 DNA is TGTGCCTGGAGTACAGGGCGCTTGAAGCCCCAGCATTTT.

The chain employs TRBV7-5 and TRBJ2-7; the table's D call of TRBD2 was not tested on the DNA. TRBV7-5 counts as a pseudogene. This CDR3 spans 17 amino acids. In DNA, the CDR3 is TGTGTCAGAAGCTTAGATCTCGGGGTTAATCCTTCCTACGAGCAGTACTTC. As protein: CVRSLDLGVNPSYEQYF.

V usage is TRBV14 and J usage is TRBJ2-7; TRBD1 matches 9 bases. The CDR3 length is 15 residues. Germline V gene sequence: CDR1 SGHDN, CDR2 FVKESK. Trimming cost V 4 bases and J 3 bases; bases outside gene matches: 7. CDR3 sequence: CASSLRDRGIYEQYF. Here the CDR3 DNA reads TGTGCCAGCAGCCTTAGAGACAGGGGGATCTACGAGCAGTACTTC.

V gene TRBV12-5 combines with J gene TRBJ2-2; TRBD1 is a possible D gene (6 bases). This CDR3 is built from 15 residues. In germline, CDR1 is LGHNT, CDR2 FRNRAP. V was pared by 3 bases and J by 5 bases, with 13 bases between. The CDR3 spells CASGFLTGPTGELFF. The CDR3 nucleotides read TGTGCTAGTGGTTTTTTGACAGGCCCAACCGGGGAGCTGTTTTTT.

The genes are TRBV28 and TRBJ1-5, with D perhaps matching TRBD1 (6 bases). Per germline, CDR1 MDHEN and CDR2 SYDVKM. This CDR3 region has 14 residues. The V gene lost 5 bases and the J gene lost 7 bases, with 15 bases spanning the gap. CDR3 residues: CASSPRSRGQPQHF. As DNA, the CDR3 is TGTGCCAGCAGTCCGCGTTCAAGGGGGCAGCCCCAGCATTTT.

This clone was seen only once. V usage is TRBV5-8 and J usage is TRBJ2-3; D gene uncertain. Deletions cut 5 bases from V and 2 bases from J, with 12 bases between. Germline loops: CDR1 SGHTS, CDR2 YDEGEE. The CDR3 is 14 amino acids. The CDR3 loop is CASRRRRTTDTQYF. The CDR3 DNA reads as TGTGCCAGCAGGAGACGGCGGACCACAGATACGCAGTATTTT.

The rearrangement joins TRBV30 to TRBJ1-4; 10 bases map to TRBD1. Germline V lookup: CDR1 GTSNPN, CDR2 SVGIG (reference sequence). This CDR3 has 14 residues. V was pared by 7 bases and J by 8 bases, with 10 bases of the junction left unmatched. CDR3 sequence reads: CALEQGQGNEKLFF. The DNA of the CDR3 is TGTGCCTTGGAGCAGGGACAGGGGAACGAAAAACTGTTTTTT.

The rearrangement links TRBV6-1 to TRBJ2-2; 12 bases fit TRBD2. The CDR3 sequence is 16 residues long. The germline V gene encodes CDR1 MNHNS and CDR2 SASEGT. V was pared by 3 bases and J by 6 bases, with 5 bases of the junction left unmatched. The DNA of the CDR3 is TGTGCCAGCAGTGAGACTAGCGGGAGTATACCCGGGGAGCTGTTTTTT. Protein product: CASSETSGSIPGELFF.

The chain links TRBV7-9 to TRBJ2-5, with 11 bases that match TRBD2. The CDR3 runs to 16 residues. Germline CDR1 is SEHNR and CDR2 is FQNEAQ (reference sequence). The V and J ends lost 1 base and 5 bases, in that order; junction bases with no gene match: 6. CDR3 bases: TGTGCCAGCAGCTTAGTCGGGACTAGCGGCTGGGAGACCCAGTACTTC. Translation gives CASSLVGTSGWETQYF. Together with reference TRBV7-9 and TRBJ2-5, the CDR3 gives the full variable domain: DTGVSQNPRHKITKRGQNVTFRCDPISEHNRLYWYRQTLGQGPEFLTYFQNEAQLEKSRLLSDRFSAERPKGSFSTLEIQRTEQGDSAMYLCASSLVGTSGWETQYFGPGTRLLVL.

CDR3 nucleotide sequence: TGTGCCACCCTGCCGGGGCAGGGAGGGAGTGAAGCTTTCTTT. It yields the protein CATLPGQGGSEAFF. This chain joins TRBV24-1 and TRBJ1-1; perhaps TRBD1 as D (5 bases). Germline assignment: CDR1 KGHDR and CDR2 SFDVKD. The V and J ends lost 9 bases and 7 bases respectively, with 20 bases between them. This CDR3 comprises 14 residues.

V gene TRBV13 combines with J gene TRBJ2-1; 9 bases match TRBD1. The CDR3 is made up of 16 amino acids. V shed 4 bases, J shed 6 bases, and the junction held 10 bases outside the gene matches. Germline V gene sequence: CDR1 PRHDT, CDR2 FYEKMQ (reference sequence). CDR3 sequence reads: CASSWDREREVNEQFF. CDR3 coding DNA: TGTGCCAGCAGCTGGGACAGGGAACGGGAGGTCAATGAGCAGTTCTTC.

This chain connects TRBV6-2 or TRBV6-3 to TRBJ2-2; TRBD2 agrees at 12 bases. This CDR3 has 16 amino acids. V lost 5 bases and J lost 6; bases outside the gene matches: 7. Per the germline V gene, CDR1 is MNHEY and CDR2 is SVGEGT. The CDR3 loop is CASSRTPSGRAGELFF. CDR3 in DNA: TGTGCCAGCAGTCGCACGCCTAGCGGGAGGGCCGGGGAGCTGTTTTTT.

The J gene is TRBJ2-1, the V gene TRBV5-5; D uncertain. With 0 bases removed from V and 10 bases from J, the gap between germline ends came to 17 bases. Germline V gene lookup returns CDR1 SGHKS and CDR2 YYEKEE (reference sequence). The CDR3 has 15 residues. CDR3 in amino acids: CASSLAVAPVREQFF. The CDR3 DNA follows: TGTGCCAGCAGCTTGGCCGTTGCCCCCGTAAGGGAGCAGTTCTTC.

The gene calls are TRBV15 and TRBJ1-4, with D unresolved. Trimming took 5 bases from V and 3 from J, leaving 10 bases between them. Germline values: CDR1 LNHNV, CDR2 YYDKDF (reference sequence). This CDR3 is built from 14 residues. CDR3 amino acids: CATSSDASNEKLFF. CDR3 coding DNA: TGTGCCACCAGCTCCGACGCGTCTAATGAAAAACTGTTTTTT.

This clone appeared once. The rearrangement links TRBV7-6 to TRBJ1-1, with D unresolved. There are 13 residues in the CDR3. V lost 0 bases, J lost 3 bases, and 5 bases lay in between. Germline V gene lookup returns CDR1 SGHVS and CDR2 FNYEAQ. The DNA for the CDR3 is TGTGCCAGCAGCTTAGCGTTAGACACTGAAGCTTTCTTT. Translation gives CASSLALDTEAFF.

This clone was counted between two and nine times. J is TRBJ2-2 and V is TRBV7-7; 7 positions match TRBD2. After removal of 5 bases from V and 4 bases from J, the junction contained 10 bases not matched to a gene. The CDR3 totals 16 residues. Germline lookup yields CDR1 SSHAT and CDR2 FNYEAQ (reference sequence). CDR3 coding DNA: TGTGCCAGCAGCCCAGGGAACGGGGGGACCACCGGGGAGCTGTTTTTT. Encoded protein: CASSPGNGGTTGELFF.